Presented here are 16 T cell receptor beta chains from one specimen sequenced in a study of blood T cell repertoires in COVID-19 (TCRdb year 2020). The library relied on the immunoSEQ multiplex PCR assay. TCRdb re-hosts the immuneACCESS table, in-frame sequences only. Its copies lack some clones; in the studies checked, an unresolved V gene accounts for under half of them, and the cause for the rest is not known. The sample table records about 140,000 clones; around 81% of these occur just once. 4% of the sample goes to the ten largest clones. Sequenced: peripheral blood. The receptors come from a woman aged 55-69 years with acute or convalescent COVID-19.

V gene TRBV4-1 combines with J gene TRBJ2-5; 7 bases map to TRBD1. CDR3 length: 13 amino acids. With 8 bases clipped from V and 1 base from J, the junction kept 4 bases outside the gene matches. Germline assignment: CDR1 MGHRA and CDR2 YSYEKL. The CDR3 reads CASSGQFQETQYF. The CDR3 region has the DNA TGCGCCAGCTCGGGACAGTTCCAAGAGACCCAGTACTTC.

This chain uses TRBV5-5 with TRBJ2-6; 9 bases map to TRBD1. Germline values: CDR1 SGHKS, CDR2 YYEKEE (reference sequence). The CDR3 is 18 residues long. The V gene end was trimmed by 1 base and the J gene end by 1 base; junction bases not matched to a gene: 6. In DNA, the CDR3 is TGTGCCAGCAGCTTGATCACAGGGGGCGCATCTGGGGCCAACGTCCTGACTTTC. Translating it yields CASSLITGGASGANVLTF.

The V gene is TRBV7-8, the J gene TRBJ2-7, with 11 nucleotides matching TRBD2. V dropped 5 bases and J dropped 3; count of bases not matched to a gene: 3. CDR3 length equals 14 residues. Germline V gene lookup returns CDR1 SGHVS and CDR2 FQNEAQ. The CDR3 DNA sequence: TGTGCCAGCAGCCACGGGACTAGCGGCTACGAGCAGTACTTC. Translation: CASSHGTSGYEQYF.

The DNA for the CDR3 is TGTGCCAGCAGTTCGGACATTTACAATGAGCAGTTCTTC. It yields the protein CASSSDIYNEQFF. The J gene is TRBJ2-1, the V gene TRBV28; D may be TRBD1 (5 bases). The ends were cut back, 4 bases at V and 4 bases at J, with 8 bases in the middle. This CDR3 is built from 13 residues. The germline V gene has CDR1 MDHEN and CDR2 SYDVKM. The variable domain in full, with the rest retrieved from reference TRBV28 and TRBJ2-1, is DVKVTQSSRYLVKRTGEKVFLECVQDMDHENMFWYRQDPGLGLRLIYFSYDVKMKEKGDIPEGYSVSREKKERFSLILESASTNQTSMYLCASSSDIYNEQFFGPGTRLTVL.

The chain employs TRBV3-1 (or the pseudogene TRBV3-2) and TRBJ2-1, with 9 bases identical to TRBD2. V gave up 1 base and J gave up 6 bases; unmatched junction bases: 10. From germline, CDR1 is LGHDT and CDR2 YNNKEL (reference sequence). The CDR3 is 17 residues long. The CDR3 bases are TGTGCCAGCAGCCAAGGAGGACTAGCGCTTACTCTCAATGAGCAGTTCTTC. Translating it yields CASSQGGLALTLNEQFF.

This chain connects TRBV19 to TRBJ1-3, with 7 positions matching TRBD1. The germline gives CDR1 LNHDA, CDR2 SQIVND (reference sequence). Trimming removed 5 bases from V and 0 bases from J; junction bases left unmatched: 7. CDR3 size: 16 residues. CDR3 sequence (DNA): TGTGCCAGTAGTCTAAGACAGGGCCACTCTGGAAACACCATATATTTT. Protein sequence: CASSLRQGHSGNTIYF.

The chain carries TRBV5-6 and TRBJ2-5; 10 nucleotides agree with TRBD2. Per the germline V gene, CDR1 is SGHDT and CDR2 is YYEEEE. V dropped 2 bases and J dropped 5; count of bases not matched to a gene: 9. This CDR3 has 16 amino acids. Here the CDR3 DNA reads TGTGCCAGCAGCTTTGGAGTAGCGGGAGGTGGGGAGACCCAGTACTTC. Translated, it gives CASSFGVAGGGETQYF.

The chain is built from TRBV7-3 and TRBJ1-4; no firm D call. Trimming took 4 bases from V and 7 from J, leaving 16 bases between them. The CDR3 extends over 15 amino acids. Germline-derived CDR1 and CDR2 are SGHTA and FQGTGA. The CDR3 is CASSSPPRPSEKLFF. The CDR3 DNA reads as TGTGCCAGCAGCTCCCCTCCGCGGCCGAGTGAAAAACTGTTTTTT.

The chain has TRBV3-1 (or the pseudogene TRBV3-2) and TRBJ1-6, with 7 positions matching TRBD1. The junction had 7 bases not matched to a gene; V was cut back by 1 base and J by 7 bases. CDR1 and CDR2 (germline): LGHDT, YNNKEL (reference sequence). The CDR3 loop spans 16 amino acids. The CDR3 bases are TGTGCCAGCAGCCAAGGGCGGACAGGTCGGAATTCACCCCTCCACTTT. Its protein product is CASSQGRTGRNSPLHF.

This chain links TRBV27 with TRBJ1-2, with D perhaps matching TRBD1 (5 bases). The CDR3 is made up of 14 amino acids. Germline-derived CDR1 and CDR2 are MNHEY and SMNVEV (reference sequence). Trimming pared 6 bases from V and 4 bases from J, leaving 15 bases between. The CDR3 DNA is TGTGCCAGCAGACCCTCGGGGGGGGGCTATGGCTACACCTTC. It is translated as CASRPSGGGYGYTF.

The J gene is TRBJ2-1, the V gene TRBV21-1; the table gives TRBD1 as D, unverified against the DNA. TRBV21-1 is a pseudogene segment. The CDR3 consists of 14 residues. Written as DNA, the CDR3 is TGTGCCAGCACACGGACAGGGAAAAACAATGAGCAGTTCTTC. Translating it yields CASTRTGKNNEQFF.

J is TRBJ2-1 and V is TRBV28; 7 bases match TRBD2. The CDR3 is 14 amino acids. V lost 3 bases to trimming and J lost 8 bases; unmatched junction nucleotides: 7. Germline lookup yields CDR1 MDHEN and CDR2 SYDVKM. The CDR3 sequence: CASSFGEGPHEQFF. CDR3 bases: TGTGCCAGCAGTTTTGGGGAGGGCCCTCATGAGCAGTTCTTC.

The chain joins TRBV5-1 to TRBJ1-1, with TRBD1 as a possible D gene (6 bases). The CDR3 is 16 residues long. The ends were cut back, 0 bases at V and 4 bases at J, with 16 bases in the middle. CDR1 SGHRS and CDR2 YFSETQ come from the germline V gene. The CDR3 reads CASSLGVQGWGTEAFF. The CDR3 nucleotides read TGCGCCAGCAGCTTGGGGGTACAGGGATGGGGCACTGAAGCTTTCTTT. The full variable domain, rest sourced from reference TRBV5-1 and TRBJ1-1, is KAGVTQTPRYLIKTRGQQVTLSCSPISGHRSVSWYQQTPGQGLQFLFEYFSETQRNKGNFPGRFSGRQFSNSRSEMNVSTLELGDSALYLCASSLGVQGWGTEAFFGQGTRLTVV.

The CDR3 is CASSLAGEDYGYTF. The CDR3 DNA reads TGTGCCAGCAGCTTAGCCGGGGAAGACTATGGCTACACCTTC. The rearrangement uses TRBV7-2 and TRBJ1-2; no definite D call. Trimming shortened V by 0 bases and J by 3 bases, and 8 bases separated the two germline ends. This CDR3 is 14 amino acids long. Germline CDR1 is SGHTA and CDR2 is FQGNSA.

The chain employs TRBV28 and TRBJ1-1; no reliable D call. This CDR3 has 12 residues. Germline V gives CDR1 MDHEN, CDR2 SYDVKM. This CDR3 reads CGSSWTGTEAFF. CDR3 bases: TGTGGGTCCTCCTGGACGGGGACTGAAGCTTTCTTT.

The chain links TRBV5-1 to TRBJ2-1; possibly TRBD2 for D (6 bases). Germline-derived CDR1 and CDR2 are SGHRS and YFSETQ. The CDR3 runs to 14 residues. Trimming removed 5 bases at V and 5 bases at J, with 14 bases between. The chain's CDR3 is CASSFGTANNEQFF. Here the CDR3 DNA reads TGCGCCAGCAGTTTTGGGACTGCAAACAATGAGCAGTTCTTC.